The 15 T cell receptor beta chains reported below all come from one sample, sequenced in a study of identical twins. TCRdb processed the 5' RACE reads anew with MiXCR; each CDR3 protein has one entry. The sample shows about 1.7 million distinct CDR3 sequences, about 32% of them seen only once. Sequencing input: cord blood. These receptors were collected from a newborn girl in good health.

This clonotype occurred many times. In DNA, the CDR3 is TGCAGCGTTGAAAGGGGCTCGAACACTGAAGCTTTCTTT. It encodes CSVERGSNTEAFF. The rearrangement joins TRBV29-1 to TRBJ1-1; D may be TRBD1 (5 bases). Trimming left V 2 bases short and J 1 base short, with 8 bases between. The CDR3 length is 13 residues. Germline loops: CDR1 SQVTM, CDR2 ANQGSEA.

The rearrangement uses TRBV19 and TRBJ2-7, with D tentatively TRBD2 (6 bases). This CDR3 comprises 14 residues. The germline V and J ends were trimmed by 3 bases and 6 bases, with 15 bases remaining between them. Per germline, CDR1 LNHDA and CDR2 SQIVND (reference sequence). This CDR3 reads CASSIRTSRVEQYF. As DNA, the CDR3 is TGTGCCAGTAGTATTCGTACTAGCCGCGTCGAGCAGTACTTC.

This clonotype showed up just a few times. The V gene is TRBV3-1, the J gene TRBJ2-5; D is ambiguous. Germline CDR1 is LGHDT and CDR2 is YNNKEL (reference sequence). V was pared by 2 bases and J by 1 base, with 11 bases between. This CDR3 has 15 amino acids. In nucleotides, the CDR3 is TGTGCCAGCAGCCAATGGGCAGACTTCCAAGAGACCCAGTACTTC. Residues: CASSQWADFQETQYF.

This clonotype was counted a few times. The V and J genes are TRBV6-5 and TRBJ2-5; 11 bases are a match to TRBD2. The end of the DNA is better explained by TRBJ2-7, so the J call may be wrong. CDR3 size: 16 residues. Germline lookup yields CDR1 MNHEY and CDR2 SVGAGI. CDR3 bases: TGTGCCAGCAGTTACGACATAGCGGGAGGGCCCTACGAGCAGTACTTC. Amino acid sequence: CASSYDIAGGPYEQYF.

The V call is TRBV12-3 or TRBV12-4, the J call TRBJ2-5, with 11 bases matching TRBD2. The CDR3 is made up of 15 amino acids. Trimming at V came to 5 bases and at J to 11 bases, leaving 13 bases not matched to a gene. The CDR3 DNA reads TGTGCCAGCAGTCCTGGGACTAGCGGAGGGGATGAGCAGTACTTC. Its protein product is CASSPGTSGGDEQYF.

The chain's CDR3 is CSVEGRGAYFPQHF. The CDR3 coding sequence is TGCAGCGTTGAAGGGCGGGGGGCCTATTTCCCCCAGCATTTT. V is TRBV29-1 and J is TRBJ1-5; D is possibly TRBD1 (6 bases). With 1 base removed from V and 10 bases from J, the gap between germline ends came to 17 bases. CDR3 size: 14 residues. The V gene's germline CDR1 is SQVTM and CDR2 ANQGSEA.

The gene calls are TRBV20-1 and TRBJ1-4; 7 nucleotides align to TRBD1. The germline V gene has CDR1 DFQATT and CDR2 SNEGSKA (reference sequence). The CDR3 spans 15 residues. J lost 4 bases, V lost 5 bases, and 10 bases had no gene match. The CDR3 region has the DNA TGCAGTGCTCCCTCAGGGGGAGGCCTTAATGAAAAACTGTTTTTT. Amino acid sequence: CSAPSGGGLNEKLFF.

The chain employs TRBV7-2 and TRBJ2-7; maybe TRBD2 (5 bases). This CDR3 region has 16 residues. Per the germline V gene, CDR1 is SGHTA and CDR2 is FQGNSA. The V end was cut by 0 bases, the J end by 1 base, with 13 bases between. CDR3 in amino acids: CASSLAGGLGSYEQYF. The CDR3 nucleotides read TGTGCCAGCAGCTTAGCTGGAGGACTGGGGTCCTACGAGCAGTACTTC. The whole variable domain, remainder taken from reference TRBV7-2 and TRBJ2-7, is GAGVSQSPSNKVTEKGKDVELRCDPISGHTALYWYRQSLGQGLEFLIYFQGNSAPDKSGLPSDRFSAERTGGSVSTLTIQRTQQEDSAVYLCASSLAGGLGSYEQYFGPGTRLTVT.

This clonotype turned up a few times. This rearrangement joins TRBV12-3 or TRBV12-4 to TRBJ1-6; no definite D call. The V end was cut by 2 bases, the J end by 0 bases, with 14 bases between. The length of the CDR3 is 18 residues. In DNA, the CDR3 is TGTGCCAGCAGTTTATATCAGCGACTAAGCTCCTATAATTCACCCCTCCACTTT. Protein sequence: CASSLYQRLSSYNSPLHF.

The J gene is TRBJ2-5, the V gene TRBV20-1; D remains unclear. This CDR3 comprises 13 residues. Germline CDR1 is DFQATT and CDR2 is SNEGSKA (reference sequence). Trimming took 2 bases from V and 1 from J, leaving 8 bases between them. CDR3 in DNA: TGCAGTGCTAGACTGGTAGTCCAAGAGACCCAGTACTTC. Protein: CSARLVVQETQYF.

The chain is built from TRBV12-3 or TRBV12-4 and TRBJ2-5, with 13 bases lining up with TRBD2. The CDR3 has 17 residues. V lost 0 bases and J lost 11; bases outside the gene matches: 12. The CDR3 here is CASSLAQLAGGPNEQYF. CDR3 sequence (DNA): TGTGCCAGCAGTTTAGCCCAACTAGCGGGAGGGCCCAATGAGCAGTACTTC.

J is TRBJ1-6 and V is TRBV4-1; 9 bases agree with TRBD1. CDR3 length: 21 amino acids. Germline V gives CDR1 MGHRA, CDR2 YSYEKL. V shed 0 bases, J shed 1 base, and the junction held 13 bases outside the gene matches. Written as DNA, the CDR3 is TGCGCCAGCAGCCAAGATTGGGACAGGGAAGGAGTATGGTCCTATAATTCACCCCTCCACTTT. This gives the protein CASSQDWDREGVWSYNSPLHF.

This clonotype was found a few times. The chain carries TRBV5-1 and TRBJ2-7; the match to TRBD2 covers 8 bases. The CDR3 is 17 residues long. In germline, CDR1 is SGHRS, CDR2 YFSETQ. Trimming removed 0 bases from V and 2 bases from J; junction bases left unmatched: 10. The CDR3, as DNA: TGCGCCAGCAGCTTGGGCTTAAGGACTAGCCTCGCCTACGAGCAGTACTTC. It codes for CASSLGLRTSLAYEQYF.

The chain joins TRBV4-3 to TRBJ2-7; TRBD2 is a possible D gene (6 bases). In germline, CDR1 is LGHNA, CDR2 YSLEER. V was cut by 4 bases and J by 2 bases, with 12 bases left in between. This CDR3 has 14 amino acids. CDR3: CASSRAAGAYEQYF. CDR3 bases: TGCGCCAGCAGCCGAGCAGCGGGTGCCTACGAGCAGTACTTC.

In its sample, this clonotype was seen many times. The chain joins TRBV20-1 to TRBJ2-3; TRBD2 might be the D (5 bases). The ends were cut back, 3 bases at V and 1 base at J, with 8 bases in the middle. The CDR3 loop spans 13 amino acids. Germline V CDR1 and CDR2: DFQATT, SNEGSKA (reference sequence). The CDR3 DNA reads as TGCAGTGCTAGTCTAGCCGGCACAGATACGCAGTATTTT. This gives the protein CSASLAGTDTQYF.